This TCR beta chain comes out of a study of beta chain features in type 1 diabetes. Study observations and caveats: TCRB CDR3 length was moderately but significantly reduced in all four CD4+ subsets of Type 1 diabetes patients.

The CDR3 has 15 amino acids. The J segment lost 3 bases and the V segment lost 1 base, leaving 6 bases of the junction unmatched. CDR1 is SGHRS, CDR2 YFSETQ, per germline. This clone was picked up a small number of times. Antigen unknown. The investigators reverse transcribed all of the isolated RNA, so they sequenced expressed TCRB transcripts. Libraries were prepared by immunoSEQ multiplex PCR; TCRdb keeps only in-frame clonotypes and omits some of them. The table records around 690,000 clones, around 12% of them present only once. J is TRBJ1-1 and V is TRBV5-1, with 7 bases fitting TRBD1. The sequence derives from a man under 40 with type 1 diabetes. Sequencing was performed on naive CD4+ T cells from blood. The CDR3 region has the DNA TGCGCCAGCAGCTTGTTGGCAGGGACAGACACTGAAGCTTTCTTT. This gives the protein CASSLLAGTDTEAFF.